This T cell receptor beta chain was identified in a study of cytomegalovirus exposure and HLA in healthy donors (TCRdb year 2017). Looking at the study overall: An earlier analysis of some 620 of the donors reported about 280 Gb of sequence data and around 120 million unique TCR beta sequences obtained from roughly 170 million T cells. About 300 gigabases of sequencing data and about 92 million unique TCR sequences made up an early release that covered nearly 650 HLA-typed donors. Of the 398 genotyped donors, about 80% fell in the genetic ancestry cluster associated with self-reported Caucasian donors. The study aimed to test whether cataloging public T cell receptors could reveal signatures of past pathogen exposure. The study profiled the T cell repertoires of 500 to 800 subjects by immunosequencing and related them to cytomegalovirus serostatus. Besides the first cohort of 666 subjects, a separate validation cohort made up of roughly 120 different subjects was used. To predict cytomegalovirus infection status, the study brought together high-throughput TCR immunosequencing, statistical association of individual TCRs with disease status, and machine learning. A later analysis re-analyzed previously published TCR beta repertoires from 500 to 700 donors and added high-resolution HLA genotyping to study TCR occurrence patterns. The later analysis used no new phenotypic data to find candidate immune exposures, relying instead on TCR beta sequences and their occurrence across donors. To decide whether each TCR beta V gene segment behaved as functional or pseudogenic, an earlier analysis of some 600 of the donors relied on high-throughput TCR beta sequencing. Donor age, sex, ethnicity and CMV serostatus were collected together with the repertoire data. A later genetic analysis used genome-wide SNP genotypes for about 60% of the roughly 700 donors, treating that subset as a discovery cohort. All discovery cohort repertoires had been generated on a single sequencing platform. Class I and class II HLA loci were covered by the typing at four-digit resolution. The number of donors typed differed by locus, with about 629-640 for A, B, C, DRB1 and DQB1, roughly 520 for DQA1, nearly 610 for DPA1, and approximately 470 for DPB1. Five DR-DQ haplotypes were handled as single units for association and clustering, since linkage in the cohort was strong. Among about 390 genotyped donors of the cohort, an average of 235,054 unique TCR beta nucleotide sequences were sequenced per donor, 15% to 20% of them non-productive. Study-wide conclusions, independent of this receptor: Because counts were too low, around 17 rarely observed V segments, including chromosome 9 orphons, were left out of the earlier analysis of several hundred of the donors. The study gave a list of about 160 TCR beta chains associated with cytomegalovirus. A later analysis reported that several top co-occurrence clusters appeared linked to parvovirus B19, influenza, CMV and Epstein-Barr virus. According to a later analysis, most CMV-associated TCR beta chains appeared to be HLA-restricted, and the HLA associations seemed to be driven largely by CMV exposure. Compared with the 666-donor mean, donors in an Asian-associated ancestry cluster had fewer N-insertions in productive TCRs, according to a later genetic analysis. V-gene and J-gene trimming of TCR beta chains was associated with a missense DCLRE1C variant in a later genetic analysis, and the association was replicated in an independent cohort. Some IMGT-functional V segments, including TRBV6-2 and TRBV6-3, could not be distinguished by the 87-base-pair reads and were therefore excluded. A further reported finding was that TCR beta sequences accurately predicted the HLA-A and HLA-B alleles for most subjects in the first cohort. Three of the identified cytomegalovirus-associated TCR beta chains were confirmed in vitro to be specific for cytomegalovirus antigens. Only TCR beta chains were sequenced in this cohort, and the absence of alpha or paired-chain data limited detectable features. The only immune exposure information available for the cohort was CMV serostatus. According to the authors, the approach could potentially be generalized to other disease states and immunological phenotypes. In an earlier analysis of some 500 of the donors, most TCR beta V segments were observed in productive rearrangements about 90% or about 30% of the time, broadly matching IMGT annotations. In a later analysis, some 17,000 TCR beta sequences were associated with specific HLA alleles at a false discovery rate of 0.05. Linkage disequilibrium might explain the correlated functional status among segregating V segments, but an unknown experimental factor could not be excluded. Roughly uniform sequencing depth across donors was assumed in presence/absence analyses, although this assumption may not hold. In both the original and validation cohorts, the classifier was reported to diagnose cytomegalovirus status with high specificity and sensitivity. Most TCR sequences were observed very rarely across donors, whereas some public TCRs were present in many individuals. A group of highly shared sequence variants was considered likely to be a technical artifact of the sequencing pipeline. When HLA alleles, especially DR and DQ, strongly co-occurred, TCR associations were difficult to assign to individual alleles. In a later analysis, the rate of TCR association differed among HLA loci, with DRB1 alleles having the most associated TCRs and HLA-C alleles having the fewest. Because some donors lacked HLA typing at each locus, the association tests relied only on the typed subset. In a later analysis, HLA-associated TCR beta chains were found to be more clonally expanded and to have lower generation probabilities than equally common non-associated chains.

The cohort comprised some 700 healthy bone marrow donors. At the time of sampling, all cohort members were nominally healthy, though unrecorded immune exposures were likely present. The donor tested CMV seronegative, placing the donor among the 350 to 400 seronegative members of the cohort. Each donor provided a peripheral blood sample, and peripheral blood mononuclear cells were used for TCR beta sequencing. The Qiagen DNeasy Blood Extraction Kit was used to extract genomic DNA from the blood cell samples. This clone has just one count. Its antigen has not been determined. No base-level quality is on record; no much larger clone is a single base apart. The method was the immunoSEQ multiplex PCR assay. A mixture of 60 forward primers for TCR Vbeta segments and 13 reverse primers for TCR Jbeta segments was used in the multiplex PCR. The CDR3 region of rearranged TCR beta genes was amplified from genomic DNA with a multiplex PCR assay. The Illumina HiSeq System was used to sequence the amplified TCR beta libraries as 87-base-pair reads. Under the source paper's analysis protocol: Across the 500 to 850 repertoires, a later analysis counted 75 million to 90 million unique TCR beta chains, 9.5 million to 12 million of which were shared by at least two donors. A nearest-neighbor algorithm error-corrected the raw reads and collapsed the reads into unique sequences, merging closely related sequences to remove PCR and sequencing errors. V, D and J gene segments were assigned by aligning CDR3 sequences to IMGT reference sequences. Each retained sequence needed at least a six-nucleotide match to both a V gene segment and a J gene segment. A rearrangement was called productive if the CDR3 had no stop codons and remained in frame with V and J, and every other rearrangement was called non-productive. CDR3 was defined by IMGT convention, running from the second conserved V-encoded cysteine to the conserved J-encoded phenylalanine. The earlier analysis of about 570 of the donors excluded any sequence lacking an unambiguous match to a single V gene segment. An earlier analysis of some 500 of the donors classified V segments as functional when productive rearrangements were above 56.7% and as segregating when the standard deviation between donors was above 5%. To diagnose cytomegalovirus status from the catalog of TCR beta chain sequences, a statistical classification framework was built. A later analysis assigned V and J genes by comparing TCR nucleotide sequences with IMGT/GENE-DB human TR gene sequences. Using the TCRdist pipeline, a later analysis assigned CDR3 sequences along with most-parsimonious VDJ recombination scenarios. In a later analysis, each TCR beta chain was defined by its CDR3 amino acid sequence together with its V-gene family, and reads without a unique V-gene family were excluded. In a later analysis, 500 to 700 highly shared, low-generation-probability nucleotide sequences were removed to address suspected cross-contamination and a sequencing artifact. A later analysis calculated a clonal expansion index for each public chain from normalized within-repertoire ranks of inferred template counts. In a later analysis, generation probabilities were computed with a VDJ recombination model fitted to out-of-frame rearrangements, and the resulting probabilities were checked against IGoR. In a later analysis, hypergeometric tests were used to score TCR-TCR, TCR-HLA and TCR-CMV co-occurrence, with a repertoire-size bias correction applied to TCR pairs. To estimate false discovery rates, a later analysis permuted the HLA or CMV assignments 20 times. In a later analysis, co-occurring TCRs were grouped using DBSCAN, and TCRdist sequence similarity was added for clustering within HLA-allele-positive subsets. Co-occurrence clustering excluded repertoires with fewer than 30,000 or more than 120,000 public chains, plus five with anomalous nucleotide sharing. What TCRdb holds here is the immuneACCESS table cut down to in-frame rearrangements. Part of the clones is not present; checked against another copy, under half of the missing clones reflect an unresolved V gene, and the others are unexplained. D and trimming come from the DNA, and the V and J calls and clone size come from that table. The sample has 75,000 to 95,000 clones on record, around three fifths of them singletons. The ten largest clones add up to about 3.8% of the sample.

From the cysteine up to the phenylalanine, the CDR3 has a length of 16 residues. The only DNA kept is the CDR3, 48 bases in frame from the first base. Trimming accounts for 5 bases at V and 5 bases at J, while the number of junction bases matched to no gene is 14. CDR1 is given as SGHKS and CDR2 as YYEKEE, both from the germline V gene (reference sequence). The sequenced sample was PBMCs. The rearranged segments are TRBV5-5 and TRBJ2-7; 9 of the junction bases match TRBD1. The receptor was isolated from a man aged 25 to 45 in good health and CMV-seronegative. The nucleotide sequence is given as TGTGCCAGCAGTTTGTCCGCCCAACAGGGGGCCCACGAGCAGTACTTC. It is translated as CASSLSAQQGAHEQYF.